Shown below are 26 T cell receptor beta chains from a single sample sequenced in a study of cytomegalovirus exposure and HLA in healthy donors (dated by TCRdb to the late 2010s). The library was built by means of the immunoSEQ multiplex PCR assay. The multiplex PCR relied on a mix of 60 forward primers for TCR Vbeta segments and 13 reverse primers for TCR Jbeta segments. In TCRdb, the immuneACCESS table is reduced to in-frame sequences with V and J assigned. These tables do not hold every clone; where another copy was compared, an unresolved V gene accounts for under half, and the others remain unexplained. This sample comprises 150,000 or so clones, 75% to 90% of them detected only once. 6.3% of the sample is taken by the ten largest. Sequences were obtained from PBMCs. Source of these receptors: a male donor in good health and CMV-seropositive.

This chain uses TRBV18 with TRBJ2-1; 9 positions match TRBD2. J lost 2 bases, V lost 7 bases, and 12 bases had no gene match. Germline-derived CDR1 and CDR2 are KGHSH and LQKENI. The CDR3 runs 17 residues. The CDR3 spells CASFTGAGGSTYNEQFF. Here the CDR3 DNA reads TGTGCCAGCTTCACCGGAGCGGGAGGTTCCACCTACAATGAGCAGTTCTTC.

This rearrangement joins TRBV15 to TRBJ2-2; TRBD2 aligns across 8 bases. Germline trimming cut 6 bases from V and 7 bases from J; bases unmatched to any gene: 10. Per germline, CDR1 LNHNV and CDR2 YYDKDF (reference sequence). The CDR3 runs to 15 residues. Written as DNA, the CDR3 is TGTGCCACCAGGGGTGCGGGGGGTTTAGGCGGGGAGCTGTTTTTT. This sequence encodes CATRGAGGLGGELFF.

V usage is TRBV11-2 and J usage is TRBJ2-3, with 15 nucleotides matching TRBD2. Germline V lookup: CDR1 SGHAT, CDR2 FQNNGV. Germline trimming cut 5 bases from V and 2 bases from J; bases unmatched to any gene: 5. This CDR3 spans 17 amino acids. The CDR3 loop reads CASSLGTSGRTTDTQYF. The CDR3 coding sequence is TGTGCCAGCAGCCTGGGGACTAGCGGGAGGACCACAGATACGCAGTATTTT.

This clone occurred a few times. The chain recombines TRBV7-6 with TRBJ2-1, with 13 bases identical to TRBD2. The ends lost 1 base at V and 8 bases at J; junction bases unmatched: 5. The CDR3 extends over 16 amino acids. Germline V gene data show CDR1 as SGHVS and CDR2 as FNYEAQ. CDR3 sequence reads: CASSLGTSGRRDEQFF. CDR3 sequence (DNA): TGTGCCAGCAGCTTAGGGACTAGCGGGAGAAGGGATGAGCAGTTCTTC.

The rearrangement links TRBV4-2 to TRBJ2-1, with D possibly being TRBD2 (5 bases). V lost 4 bases, J lost 3 bases, and 16 bases lay in between. The germline CDR1 and CDR2 sequences are LGHNA and YNFKEQ. The CDR3 covers 16 residues. The CDR3 DNA is TGTGCCAGCAGCCTTACGAGCGGACCGGACTACAATGAGCAGTTCTTC. Its translation: CASSLTSGPDYNEQFF.

In this sample, this clone turned up a few times. This chain uses TRBV7-3 with TRBJ2-7; D remains unclear. CDR1 is SGHTA, CDR2 FQGTGA, per germline. V shed 1 base and J shed 3 bases, with 13 bases lying between them. The CDR3 has 15 amino acids. CDR3 region: CASSLIFIPIYEQYF. CDR3 DNA sequence: TGTGCCAGCAGCTTAATTTTTATCCCTATCTACGAGCAGTACTTC.

The J gene is TRBJ2-4, the V gene TRBV7-9, with 8 bases that match TRBD1. The CDR3 is 13 amino acids. Germline V gene data show CDR1 as SEHNR and CDR2 as FQNEAQ (reference sequence). The V segment lost 6 bases and the J segment 8 bases; nucleotides outside the gene matches: 6. The CDR3 nucleotides are TGTGCCAGCAGTCCCGGACAGGGAGACATTCAGTACTTC. This translates into CASSPGQGDIQYF.

The chain uses TRBV9 and TRBJ2-2; 10 nucleotides line up with TRBD1. CDR3 length: 16 residues. Unmatched junction bases numbered 7, after V lost 4 bases and J lost 4 bases. Germline CDR1 and CDR2: SGDLS and YYNGEE. The CDR3 DNA follows: TGTGCCAGCAGCCCTCCTGGGACAGGGGCCACCGGGGAGCTGTTTTTT. Translated, it gives CASSPPGTGATGELFF.

The rearrangement uses TRBV6-1 and TRBJ2-7; D may be TRBD2 (5 bases). V was clipped by 6 bases and J by 6 bases, with 9 bases between them. The V gene's germline CDR1 is MNHNS and CDR2 SASEGT. This CDR3 spans 11 amino acids. CDR3 sequence: CASSGVPEQYF. CDR3 bases: TGTGCCAGCAGCGGGGTCCCCGAGCAGTACTTC.

This chain links TRBV6-5 with TRBJ1-2; D remains unclear. With 3 bases removed from V and 5 bases from J, the gap between germline ends came to 13 bases. The germline CDR1 and CDR2 sequences are MNHEY and SVGAGI. CDR3 length: 14 residues. CDR3: CASSYRKSSYGYTF. CDR3 sequence (DNA): TGTGCCAGCAGTTATAGAAAGTCTTCTTATGGCTACACCTTC.

The rearrangement links TRBV18 to TRBJ1-4, with D uncertain. The length of the CDR3 is 16 residues. Germline CDR1 KGHSH, CDR2 LQKENI. The V gene lost 1 base and the J gene lost 0 bases, with 9 bases spanning the gap. As DNA, the CDR3 is TGTGCCAGCTCACCACTCGAACGCGCAACTAATGAAAAACTGTTTTTT. Translated: CASSPLERATNEKLFF.

The chain couples TRBV18 to TRBJ2-7; a weak D match, TRBD1 (6 bases). The CDR3 runs 14 residues. In germline, CDR1 is KGHSH, CDR2 LQKENI. With 2 bases removed from V and 2 bases from J, the gap between germline ends came to 10 bases. The CDR3 protein is CASSPTDRPYEQYF. The CDR3 nucleotides are TGTGCCAGCTCACCAACGGACAGACCCTACGAGCAGTACTTC. The full variable domain, rest sourced from reference TRBV18 and TRBJ2-7, is NAGVMQNPRHLVRRRGQEARLRCSPMKGHSHVYWYRQLPEEGLKFMVYLQKENIIDESGMPKERFSAEFPKEGPSILRIQQVVRGDSAAYFCASSPTDRPYEQYFGPGTRLTVT.

This clone has only one observation. This chain joins TRBV18 and TRBJ2-6, with 7 positions matching TRBD1. The germline CDR1 and CDR2 sequences are KGHSH and LQKENI. The CDR3 spans 17 residues. V lost 3 bases and J lost 4; bases outside the gene matches: 9. The CDR3 reads CASSPVRQGSGANVLTF. The CDR3 DNA follows: TGTGCCAGCTCACCCGTCCGACAGGGTTCCGGGGCCAACGTCCTGACTTTC.

This sequence joins TRBV6-4 and TRBJ2-3; D is perhaps TRBD2 (5 bases). Deletions cut 5 bases from V and 1 base from J, with 7 bases between. This CDR3 has 13 residues. Germline CDR1 and CDR2: MRHNA and SNTAGT. CDR3 bases: TGTGCCAGCAGTCTTAGCGGCACAGATACGCAGTATTTT. This translates into CASSLSGTDTQYF.

CDR3 sequence: CASSEGVGGKNIQYF. The CDR3 DNA sequence: TGTGCCAGCAGTGAAGGGGTAGGGGGCAAAAACATTCAGTACTTC. The genes are TRBV6-1 and TRBJ2-4; weak D call: TRBD1 (6 bases). The length of the CDR3 is 15 residues. The germline gives CDR1 MNHNS, CDR2 SASEGT. Trimming took off 1 base at V and 3 bases at J, with 10 bases between the two ends.

The chain employs TRBV29-1 and TRBJ2-2; D not certain. This CDR3 has 13 amino acids. The germline CDR1 and CDR2 sequences are SQVTM and ANQGSEA. V lost 4 bases to trimming and J lost 5 bases, with 11 bases between them. In DNA, the CDR3 is TGCAGCGTTGTAACCAGTTTTACCGGGGAGCTGTTTTTT. The encoded protein is CSVVTSFTGELFF.

This sequence joins TRBV11-3 and TRBJ2-7; D not certain. This CDR3 comprises 15 residues. The germline V gene encodes CDR1 SGHNT and CDR2 YENEEA. Trimming removed 4 bases at V and 0 bases at J, with 13 bases between. The CDR3 loop reads CASSSRGGFSYEQYF. CDR3 coding DNA: TGTGCCAGCAGCTCGAGAGGCGGTTTCTCCTACGAGCAGTACTTC.

The rearrangement uses TRBV5-4 and TRBJ2-2, with D possibly TRBD1 on 5 matching bases. The CDR3 extends over 14 amino acids. V was pared by 4 bases and J by 1 base, with 8 bases between. The germline gives CDR1 SGHNT, CDR2 YYREEE (reference sequence). This chain's CDR3 is CASSNTGNTGELFF. In nucleotides, the CDR3 is TGTGCCAGCAGCAATACAGGGAACACCGGGGAGCTGTTTTTT.

The chain combines TRBV7-6 with TRBJ2-2; 10 bases match TRBD1. J lost 4 bases, V lost 5 bases, and 4 bases had no gene match. CDR1 is SGHVS and CDR2 is FNYEAQ in the germline V gene. This CDR3 comprises 15 residues. CDR3 DNA: TGTGCCAGCAGCCCCGGACAGGGGGGCACCGGGGAGCTGTTTTTT. Protein: CASSPGQGGTGELFF.

This clone was seen only once. The V gene is TRBV30, the J gene TRBJ1-4; 10 bases map to TRBD1. CDR3 length: 15 residues. Germline V gives CDR1 GTSNPN, CDR2 SVGIG (reference sequence). V lost 2 bases to trimming and J lost 8 bases; unmatched junction nucleotides: 8. CDR3: CAWSSGTGAWEKLFF. As DNA, the CDR3 is TGTGCCTGGAGTTCCGGGACAGGGGCTTGGGAAAAACTGTTTTTT.

V usage is TRBV7-2 and J usage is TRBJ1-1, with 9 bases identical to TRBD1. With V trimmed by 5 bases and J by 5 bases, 9 bases remained unmatched. The CDR3 is made up of 15 amino acids. Germline values: CDR1 SGHTA, CDR2 FQGNSA. The CDR3 reads CASSINRGPGTEAFF. The CDR3 nucleotides read TGTGCCAGCAGCATCAACAGGGGGCCGGGTACTGAAGCTTTCTTT.

The rearrangement uses TRBV9 and TRBJ2-1, with a tentative D call TRBD2 (8 bases). From germline, CDR1 is SGDLS and CDR2 YYNGEE. The CDR3 spans 16 residues. The V end was cut by 0 bases, the J end by 4 bases, with 14 bases between. The DNA of the CDR3 is TGTGCCAGCAGCGTAGTAGCGGGACAGTTGTACAATGAGCAGTTCTTC. Protein: CASSVVAGQLYNEQFF.

This clone has a single count. The V gene is TRBV27, the J gene TRBJ2-1; 10 bases fit TRBD2. CDR1 and CDR2 (germline): MNHEY, SMNVEV (reference sequence). CDR3 size: 18 residues. V lost 2 bases, J lost 0 bases, and 7 bases stayed unmatched. This CDR3 reads CASSLRLAGDSSYNEQFF. Written as DNA, the CDR3 is TGTGCCAGCAGTTTAAGACTAGCGGGCGACAGCTCCTACAATGAGCAGTTCTTC.

This sequence joins TRBV18 and TRBJ2-1; the match to TRBD2 covers 14 bases. The germline CDR1 and CDR2 sequences are KGHSH and LQKENI. With 2 bases clipped from V and 9 bases from J, the junction kept 9 bases outside the gene matches. CDR3 length: 17 amino acids. CDR3 coding DNA: TGTGCCAGCTCACCAAATCGACTAGCGGGAGGGGGCCTTGAGCAGTTCTTC. Translated, it gives CASSPNRLAGGGLEQFF.

About this clone: Other DNA sequences in the sample encode the same CDR3. This sequence joins TRBV2 and TRBJ1-1; D call uncertain. The V and J ends lost 9 bases and 8 bases respectively, with 13 bases between them. The CDR3 is 11 amino acids. The germline V gene encodes CDR1 SNHLY and CDR2 FYNNEI. CDR3 in DNA: TGTGCCAGTGGGCCGTTCTCGGAAGCTTTCTTT. Encoded protein: CASGPFSEAFF.

The chain links TRBV6-1 to TRBJ2-2; 8 bases line up with TRBD2. Trimming cost V 5 bases and J 3 bases; bases outside gene matches: 2. The CDR3 runs 14 residues. Germline V gene lookup returns CDR1 MNHNS and CDR2 SASEGT. The CDR3 DNA reads TGTGCCAGCAGTCATAGCGGGGACACCGGGGAGCTGTTTTTT. Amino acids: CASSHSGDTGELFF.